Presented here are 16 T cell receptor beta chains from one specimen sequenced in a study of T cells in women clearing cervical HPV infection (dated by TCRdb to 2017 to 2018). The method was the immunoSEQ multiplex PCR assay. Held by TCRdb, this immuneACCESS table contains in-frame sequences only and omits some clones. Under half of the omission traces to an unresolved V gene where checked; the cause of the rest is unknown. This specimen's table enumerates about 35,000 clones. Less than 7% of the sample is in the top ten clones. Sample: blood buffy coat. Source of these receptors: a woman between 18 and 70 years old with a cervical HPV16 infection that either progressed to CIN3+ or cleared (not recorded which).

Notes on this clone: The observed sequence ends 3 residues before the CDR3 terminus, with the missing tail filled in from the germline J gene. The chain recombines TRBV20-1 with TRBJ2-7; 9 bases align to TRBD1. CDR1 and CDR2 from the germline V gene are DFQATT and SNEGSKA (reference sequence). CDR3 length equals 15 residues. V gave up 6 bases and J gave up 3 bases; unmatched junction bases: 12. CDR3 in amino acids: CSAISLQGANYEQYF. CDR3 DNA (partial): TGCAGTGCAATTTCGCTACAGGGGGCAAACTACGAG.

With regard to this clone: The sequence runs out 3 residues before the end of the CDR3; the remainder is reconstructed from the germline J gene. This chain joins TRBV5-1 and TRBJ2-1; 12 bases are shared with TRBD2. CDR1 SGHRS and CDR2 YFSETQ come from the germline V gene. The length of the CDR3 is 15 residues. The junction had 5 bases not matched to a gene; V was cut back by 2 bases and J by 8 bases. CDR3 residues: CASSFLAGGWDEQFF. CDR3 bases read: TGCGCCAGCAGCTTTCTAGCGGGGGGGTGGGATGAG.

As to this clone: Read coverage stops 3 residues before the CDR3 terminus; the germline J gene supplies the remainder. This chain joins TRBV20-1 and TRBJ2-1, with TRBD1 matching 8 bases. The CDR3 loop spans 12 amino acids. Trimming removed 3 bases from V and 6 bases from J; junction bases left unmatched: 1. The V gene's germline CDR1 is DFQATT and CDR2 SNEGSKA (reference sequence). The sequenced part of the CDR3 DNA is TGCAGTGCTAGCGGACAGGGCAATGAG. Translated, it gives CSASGQGNE. The complete CDR3 protein is CSASGQGNEQFF.

On this clone: Coverage ceases 3 residues before the CDR3 finishes, and the germline J gene fills in the end. Other DNA sequences in the same sample also yield this CDR3. The chain couples TRBV20-1 to TRBJ2-3, with 11 bases aligning to TRBD2. Germline loops: CDR1 DFQATT, CDR2 SNEGSKA (reference sequence). Trimming took 3 bases from V and 2 from J; bases not matched to a gene: 4. The CDR3 sequence is 15 residues long. CDR3 amino acids: CSARGLAEYTDTQYF. Incomplete CDR3 DNA: TGCAGTGCTAGGGGACTAGCGGAATACACAGATACG.

A remark on this clone: The read ends 3 residues shy of where the CDR3 ends; the end is completed using the germline J gene. The rearrangement uses TRBV24-1 and TRBJ2-7, with D perhaps TRBD1 (7 bases). Germline lookup yields CDR1 KGHDR and CDR2 SFDVKD. The CDR3 sequence is 16 residues long. The germline V and J ends were trimmed by 2 bases and 2 bases, with 15 bases remaining between them. This CDR3 reads CATSDWGVGQTYEQYF. The sequenced CDR3 bases are TGTGCCACCAGTGATTGGGGGGTGGGACAGACCTACGAG.

To note about this clone: The CDR3 extends 3 residues past the end of the read, so its final part is completed from the germline J gene. This chain connects TRBV30 to TRBJ2-3; tentative D call: TRBD1 (5 bases). The CDR3 is made up of 11 amino acids. The germline CDR1 and CDR2 sequences are GTSNPN and SVGIG (reference sequence). V was shortened by 4 bases and J by 8 bases, with 10 bases between the two germline ends. The CDR3 protein is CAWTSGSTQYF. CDR3 bases read: TGTGCCTGGACATCAGGGTCTACG.

Points on this clone: The CDR3 goes on 3 residues after the read ends, and that part is filled in from the germline J gene. The V gene is TRBV4-2, the J gene TRBJ2-7, with D possibly matching TRBD2 (5 bases). The CDR3 extends over 13 amino acids. V gave up 1 base and J gave up 1 base, with 5 bases separating them. Germline CDR1 is LGHNA and CDR2 is YNFKEQ. Here the CDR3 reads CASSQAGSYEQYF. CDR3 bases read: TGTGCCAGCAGCCAAGCGGGGTCCTACGAG.

On this clone itself: Read coverage stops 3 residues before the CDR3 terminus; the germline J gene supplies the remainder. The chain carries TRBV2 and TRBJ1-1; TRBD1 might be the D (5 bases). The CDR3 loop spans 14 amino acids. Trimming removed 11 bases at V and 5 bases at J, with 21 bases between. Germline loops: CDR1 SNHLY, CDR2 FYNNEI. CDR3 in amino acids: CAGTSLTGGTEAFF. The sequenced CDR3 bases are TGTGCCGGCACCTCCCTTACAGGAGGGACTGAA.

Turning to this clone: Coverage ceases 3 residues before the CDR3 finishes, and the germline J gene fills in the end. The chain is built from TRBV2 and TRBJ2-7; the match to TRBD1 covers 7 bases. V lost 4 bases and J lost 3; bases outside the gene matches: 12. This CDR3 comprises 16 residues. The germline V gene has CDR1 SNHLY and CDR2 FYNNEI. CDR3 DNA, as far as it was read: TGTGCCAGCAGTGTCAGGCACAGGGGCAAAGTCTACGAG. This translates into CASSVRHRGKVYE. The whole CDR3 sequence is CASSVRHRGKVYEQYF. The complete variable domain, with remaining parts taken from reference TRBV2 and TRBJ2-7, reads EPEVTQTPSHQVTQMGQEVILRCVPISNHLYFYWYRQILGQKVEFLVSFYNNEISEKSEIFDDQFSVERPDGSNFTLKIRSTKLEDSAMYFCASSVRHRGKVYEQYFGPGTRLTVT.

Details on this clone: The read stops 3 residues short of the end of the CDR3; the missing end is completed from the germline J gene. The gene calls are TRBV6-1 and TRBJ1-4, with unresolved D. Trimming cost V 1 base and J 3 bases, with 9 bases left between them. Germline V gene lookup returns CDR1 MNHNS and CDR2 SASEGT. This CDR3 is built from 15 residues. The CDR3 spells CASSEGGSPNEKLFF. The CDR3 DNA, read in part, is TGTGCCAGCAGTGAAGGAGGTAGCCCTAATGAAAAA.

Turning to this clone: The read is 3 residues too short to cover the CDR3 end, so that end is filled in from the germline J gene. This sequence joins TRBV12-5 and TRBJ1-6; 9 bases line up with TRBD1. The CDR3 totals 15 residues. J was trimmed by 5 bases and V by 9 bases; bases with no gene match: 8. Germline lookup yields CDR1 LGHNT and CDR2 FRNRAP. The CDR3 loop is CARQGQGEDNSPLHF. CDR3 bases read: TGTGCTAGGCAGGGACAGGGAGAGGATAATTCACCC.

Note on this clone: The CDR3 end is not reached by the read, which stops 3 residues before it; the germline J gene fills it in. J is TRBJ1-1 and V is TRBV10-3; TRBD1 matches at 7 bases. The length of the CDR3 is 11 residues. Germline V gives CDR1 ENHRY, CDR2 SYGVKD. CDR3 residues: CAISKDREAFF. The CDR3 DNA, read in part, is TGTGCCATCAGTAAGGACAGGGAA.

This clone is classed as medium-sized by frequency. The CDR3 end lies 3 residues beyond the end of the read and is filled in from the germline J gene. The chain is built from TRBV7-2 and TRBJ2-4; no reliable D call. Trimming stripped 5 bases from V and 4 bases from J, with 15 bases between. The CDR3 spans 15 residues. Per germline, CDR1 SGHTA and CDR2 FQGNSA. The covered CDR3 bases are TGTGCCAGCAGCCCCTACCTCCGGGTGAAAAACATT. Protein: CASSPYLRVKNI. The whole CDR3 is CASSPYLRVKNIQYF.

A remark on this clone: The read halts 3 residues ahead of the CDR3 end, with the missing end drawn from the germline J gene. The gene calls are TRBV12-5 and TRBJ2-1; 14 nucleotides agree with TRBD2. The CDR3 contains 17 residues. Germline assignment: CDR1 LGHNT and CDR2 FRNRAP. Losses at the gene ends were 5 bases for V and 4 bases for J; bases not matched to a gene: 7. Incomplete CDR3 DNA: TGTGCTAGTGGTCTCGCTGGGACTAGCGGGAGATACAATGAG. It encodes CASGLAGTSGRYNE. The CDR3 as a whole reads CASGLAGTSGRYNEQFF.

Comment on this clone: From the germline J gene comes the end of the CDR3, since the read stops 3 residues before it. The chain is built from TRBV20-1 and TRBJ1-5; a weak D match, TRBD1 (5 bases). V lost 0 bases and J 0 bases, leaving 12 bases between the germline ends. The CDR3 covers 16 residues. Germline CDR1 and CDR2: DFQATT and SNEGSKA (reference sequence). CDR3 amino acids: CSARDYSGFSNQPQHF. The CDR3 DNA, read in part, is TGCAGTGCTAGAGATTACTCAGGGTTTAGCAATCAGCCC.

Notes on this clone: The read terminates 3 residues ahead of where the CDR3 ends, so the germline J gene completes it. V usage is TRBV20-1 and J usage is TRBJ2-3; 9 nucleotides line up with TRBD1. Germline V gene lookup returns CDR1 DFQATT and CDR2 SNEGSKA (reference sequence). The CDR3 loop spans 14 amino acids. The chain's CDR3 is CSATRGQGDQPQYF. The DNA read from the CDR3 is TGCAGTGCTACGAGGGGACAGGGAGATCAGCCG.